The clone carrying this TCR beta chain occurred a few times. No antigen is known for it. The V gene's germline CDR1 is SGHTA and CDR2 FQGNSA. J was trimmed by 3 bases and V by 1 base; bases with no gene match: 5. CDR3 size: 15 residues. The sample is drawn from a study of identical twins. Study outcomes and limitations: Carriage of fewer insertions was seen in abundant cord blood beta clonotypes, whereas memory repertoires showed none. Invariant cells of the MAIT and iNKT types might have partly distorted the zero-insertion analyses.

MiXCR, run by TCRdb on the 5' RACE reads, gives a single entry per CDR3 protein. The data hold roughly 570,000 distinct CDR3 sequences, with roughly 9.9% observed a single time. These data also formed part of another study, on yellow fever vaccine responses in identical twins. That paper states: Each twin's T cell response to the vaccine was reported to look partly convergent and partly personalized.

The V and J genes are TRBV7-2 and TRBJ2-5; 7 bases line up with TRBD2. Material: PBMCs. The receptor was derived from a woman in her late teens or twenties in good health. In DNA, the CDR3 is TGTGCCAGCAGCTTAGAGCGGGGAGGGAAAGAGACCCAGTACTTC. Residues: CASSLERGGKETQYF. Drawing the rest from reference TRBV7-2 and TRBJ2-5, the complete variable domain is GAGVSQSPSNKVTEKGKDVELRCDPISGHTALYWYRQSLGQGLEFLIYFQGNSAPDKSGLPSDRFSAERTGGSVSTLTIQRTQQEDSAVYLCASSLERGGKETQYFGPGTRLLVL.